These T cell receptor beta chains were read from a single sample in a study of molecular identifiers for immune sequencing clone quantification. TCRdb passed the PCR reads through MiXCR, listing each CDR3 protein once. The data hold 60,000 to 70,000 distinct CDR3 sequences, with 19% observed a single time. The sequenced material came from naive CD8+ T cells from blood, with Jurkat cell RNA spiked in. These receptor sequences come from a human donor in good health. Some libraries in this study had Jurkat cell RNA spiked in. The CDR3 runs from the conserved cysteine through the conserved F or W. The D gene is left open where the match is weak. Expanded clones get a size class; other rows say once, few or many, or leave the size out.

V	J	D	size	CDR3	DNA
TRBV6-5	TRBJ2-1	-	-	CASSRDQNNEQFF	TGTGCCAGCAGCCGGGACCAAAACAATGAGCAGTTCTTC
TRBV18	TRBJ2-3	-	many	CASSRQAVGSSTDTQYF	TGTGCCAGCTCACGACAGGCCGTGGGGTCAAGCACAGATACGCAGTATTTT
TRBV7-9	TRBJ2-2	-	-	CASSLDASTGELFF	TGTGCCAGCAGCTTAGACGCCAGCACCGGGGAGCTGTTTTTT
TRBV7-8	TRBJ2-3	-	many	CASSFLLARSRDTQYF	TGTGCCAGCAGCTTCCTTCTAGCGCGGTCAAGGGATACGCAGTATTTT
TRBV3-1	TRBJ2-7	TRBD2	many	CASSQEFWTSGPNPYEQYF	TGTGCCAGCAGCCAAGAATTCTGGACTAGCGGGCCAAATCCCTACGAGCAGTACTTC
TRBV3-1	TRBJ2-2	-	many	CASRPLNTGELFF	TGTGCCAGCAGGCCTTTGAACACCGGGGAGCTGTTTTTT
TRBV6-5	TRBJ2-5	TRBD2	many	CASSYGGLAGGQETQYF	TGTGCCAGCAGTTACGGGGGACTAGCGGGAGGGCAGGAGACCCAGTACTTC
TRBV10-3	TRBJ1-5	TRBD1	few	CAISGTGYPNQPQHF	TGTGCCATCAGTGGGACAGGGTATCCCAATCAGCCCCAGCATTTT
TRBV6-1	TRBJ1-1	TRBD1	-	CASSHTGTANTEAFF	TGTGCCAGCAGTCATACCGGGACAGCGAACACTGAAGCTTTCTTT
TRBV12-3/TRBV12-4	TRBJ1-2	-	-	CASSPLSDPHGYTF	TGTGCCAGCAGTCCCCTCTCAGACCCCCATGGCTACACCTTC
TRBV7-6	TRBJ1-1	-	few	CASSLGTGEAFF	TGTGCCAGCAGCTTAGGGACCGGGGAAGCTTTCTTT
TRBV29-1	TRBJ1-1	TRBD1	many	CSVYSGTGVTEAFF	TGCAGCGTCTACTCCGGGACAGGGGTCACTGAAGCTTTCTTT
TRBV28	TRBJ2-5	-	-	CASSFRETQYF	TGTGCCAGCAGCTTCAGGGAGACCCAGTACTTC
TRBV6-2/TRBV6-3	TRBJ2-1	-	-	CASSYSIVGYNEQFF	TGTGCCAGCAGTTACTCGATCGTGGGTTACAATGAGCAGTTCTTC
TRBV20-1	TRBJ1-1	-	many	CSASLNTEAFF	TGCAGTGCTAGTTTGAACACTGAAGCTTTCTTT
TRBV11-2	TRBJ2-3	TRBD2	many	CASSSGLATTDTQYF	TGTGCCAGCAGCTCCGGACTAGCGACCACAGATACGCAGTATTTT